This T cell receptor beta chain was recorded in a study of molecular identifiers for immune sequencing clone quantification. Germline CDR1 MGHDK, CDR2 SYGVNS. The CDR3 is 15 residues long. Unmatched junction bases numbered 0, after V lost 0 bases and J lost 1 base. One entry per CDR3 protein results from TCRdb running MiXCR on the PCR reads. Altogether roughly 320,000 distinct CDR3 sequences are present, about a quarter being singletons, with the ten largest covering 0.74%. The TCR originated in a human donor in good health. Some libraries in this study had Jurkat cell RNA spiked in. The rearrangement joins TRBV25-1 to TRBJ2-3; 8 bases are shared with TRBD2. The sample consisted of naive CD8+ T cells from blood, with Jurkat cell RNA spiked in. The subset denotes: FACS-sorted CD8+CD4-CCR7+CD45RA+ naive T cells. The chain's CDR3 is CASSEYGGGTDTQYF. The CDR3 region has the DNA TGTGCCAGCAGTGAATACGGGGGGGGCACAGATACGCAGTATTTT.